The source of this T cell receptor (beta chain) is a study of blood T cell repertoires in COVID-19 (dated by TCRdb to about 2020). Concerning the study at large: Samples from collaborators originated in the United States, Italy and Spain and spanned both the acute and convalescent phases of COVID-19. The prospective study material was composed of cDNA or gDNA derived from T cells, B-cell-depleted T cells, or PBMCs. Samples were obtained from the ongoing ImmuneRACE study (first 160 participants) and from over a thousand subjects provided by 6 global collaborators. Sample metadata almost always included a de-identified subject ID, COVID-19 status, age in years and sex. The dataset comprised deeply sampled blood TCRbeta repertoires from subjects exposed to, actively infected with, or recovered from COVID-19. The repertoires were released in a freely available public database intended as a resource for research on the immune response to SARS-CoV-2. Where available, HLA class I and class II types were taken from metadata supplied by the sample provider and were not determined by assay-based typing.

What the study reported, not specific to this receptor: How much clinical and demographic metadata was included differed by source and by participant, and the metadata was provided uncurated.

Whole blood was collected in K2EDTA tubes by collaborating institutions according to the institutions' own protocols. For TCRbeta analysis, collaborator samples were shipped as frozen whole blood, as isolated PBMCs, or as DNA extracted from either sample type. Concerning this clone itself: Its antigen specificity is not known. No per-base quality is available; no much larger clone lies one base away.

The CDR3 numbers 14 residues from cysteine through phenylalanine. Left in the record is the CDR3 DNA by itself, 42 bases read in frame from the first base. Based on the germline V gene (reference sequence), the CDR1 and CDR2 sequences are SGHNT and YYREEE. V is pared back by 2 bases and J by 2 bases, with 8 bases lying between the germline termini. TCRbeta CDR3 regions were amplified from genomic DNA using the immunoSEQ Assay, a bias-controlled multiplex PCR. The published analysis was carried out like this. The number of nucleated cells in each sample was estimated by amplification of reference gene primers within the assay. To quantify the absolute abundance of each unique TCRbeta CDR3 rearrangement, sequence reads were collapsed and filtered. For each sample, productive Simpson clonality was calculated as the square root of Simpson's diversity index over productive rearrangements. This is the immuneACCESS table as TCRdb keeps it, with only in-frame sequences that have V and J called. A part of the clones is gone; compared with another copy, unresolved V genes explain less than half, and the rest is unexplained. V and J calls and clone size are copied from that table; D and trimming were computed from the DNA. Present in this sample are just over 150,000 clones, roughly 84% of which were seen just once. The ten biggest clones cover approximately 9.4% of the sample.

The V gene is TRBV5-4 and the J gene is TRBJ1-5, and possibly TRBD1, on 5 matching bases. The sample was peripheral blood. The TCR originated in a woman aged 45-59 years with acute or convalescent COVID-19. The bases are TGTGCCAGCAGCTTTGGGGCGGGCAATCAGCCCCAGCATTTT. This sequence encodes CASSFGAGNQPQHF. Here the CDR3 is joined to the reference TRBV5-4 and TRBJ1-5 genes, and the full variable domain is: ETGVTQSPTHLIKTRGQQVTLRCSSQSGHNTVSWYQQALGQGPQFIFQYYREEENGRGNFPPRFSGLQFPNYSSELNVNALELDDSALYLCASSFGAGNQPQHFGDGTRLSIL.